This entry lists 7 T cell receptor beta chains sequenced from one sample in a study of blood T cell repertoires in COVID-19. Profiled with immunoSEQ multiplex PCR; TCRdb holds only in-frame clones, not every one. Here the sample spans fewer than 200,000 clones, about 83% being singletons. The specimen sequenced was peripheral blood. The source of these receptors is a man aged 40-49 years who had recovered from COVID-19.

J is TRBJ2-3 and V is TRBV9; TRBD2 matches 7 bases. CDR1 and CDR2 (germline): SGDLS, YYNGEE. The CDR3 runs 15 residues. V lost 2 bases and J lost 3; bases outside the gene matches: 6. The CDR3 region has the DNA TGTGCCAGCAGCGTCGCGGGAGCGGCAACAGATACGCAGTATTTT. It yields the protein CASSVAGAATDTQYF.

Only a few counts were recorded for this clone. This chain links TRBV3-1 (or the pseudogene TRBV3-2) with TRBJ1-5; D possibly corresponds to TRBD1 (6 bases). CDR1 is LGHDT, CDR2 YNNKEL, per germline (reference sequence). V lost 8 bases to trimming and J lost 2 bases, with 13 bases between them. CDR3 length: 14 amino acids. The CDR3 loop reads CASSQGRGNQPQHF. The DNA for the CDR3 is TGTGCCAGCTCCCAGGGGAGGGGCAATCAGCCCCAGCATTTT.

V and J are TRBV19 and TRBJ2-5; 8 bases are shared with TRBD1. The CDR3 is made up of 17 amino acids. J was trimmed by 4 bases and V by 3 bases; bases with no gene match: 13. Germline values: CDR1 LNHDA, CDR2 SQIVND (reference sequence). CDR3 coding DNA: TGTGCCAGTAGTATTCCCCATGGACAGGGCGGAGGAGAGACCCAGTACTTC. It encodes CASSIPHGQGGGETQYF.

The chain carries TRBV27 and TRBJ2-7, with TRBD2 matching over 14 bases. This CDR3 region has 15 residues. The germline CDR1 and CDR2 sequences are MNHEY and SMNVEV (reference sequence). V dropped 4 bases and J dropped 7; count of bases not matched to a gene: 6. The CDR3 nucleotides are TGTGCCAGCAGTTCGGGACTAGCGGGAGTAGGGGAGCAGTACTTC. This codes for CASSSGLAGVGEQYF.

CDR3 coding DNA: TGTGCCAGCAGTCGACAGGAAAACTATGGCTACACCTTC. Protein sequence: CASSRQENYGYTF. The genes are TRBV6-5 and TRBJ1-2; a possible D gene is TRBD1 (6 bases). The germline gives CDR1 MNHEY, CDR2 SVGAGI. The V end was cut by 5 bases, the J end by 2 bases, with 9 bases between. This CDR3 comprises 13 residues.

There are a few counts of this clone. The J gene is TRBJ1-2, the V gene TRBV30; 8 bases line up with TRBD1. Losses at the gene ends were 8 bases for V and 6 bases for J; bases not matched to a gene: 8. This CDR3 has 12 residues. The germline gives CDR1 GTSNPN, CDR2 SVGIG (reference sequence). The chain's CDR3 is CARGQGAHGYTF. CDR3 sequence (DNA): TGTGCCCGGGGGCAGGGGGCGCATGGCTACACCTTC.

The chain uses TRBV6-5 and TRBJ2-1; 10 bases are a match to TRBD2. The CDR3 is made up of 14 amino acids. Germline V gene data show CDR1 as MNHEY and CDR2 as SVGAGI. J gave up 4 bases and V 5 bases, and 2 bases lay outside the gene matches. Here the CDR3 reads CASSLAGVYNEQFF. The CDR3, as DNA: TGTGCCAGCAGTCTAGCGGGGGTATACAATGAGCAGTTCTTC.